Listed below are T cell receptor beta chains from one sample, sequenced in a study of technical replicates of blood from a few donors. Profiled with immunoSEQ multiplex PCR; TCRdb holds only in-frame clones, not every one. The sample holds 80,000 to 90,000 clones, 85% to 95% seen once. Sequencing input: T cells isolated from PBMCs. Source of these receptors: a human donor in good health. The CDR3 runs from the conserved cysteine through the conserved F or W. Only some rows state a clone size, as once, few, many or a class for expanded clones.

v_call: TRBV6-6; clone_size: .; j_call: TRBJ2-7; cdr3_aa: CASSYSSSGNSYEQYF
v_call: TRBV6-4; clone_size: .; j_call: TRBJ2-3; cdr3_aa: CASRDIAGERDTQYF
v_call: TRBV6-5; clone_size: .; j_call: TRBJ2-7; cdr3_aa: CASSYSWTNPYEQYF
v_call: TRBV7-6; clone_size: once; j_call: TRBJ2-1; cdr3_aa: CASSSPGDLENEQFF
v_call: TRBV6-1; clone_size: few; j_call: TRBJ2-5; cdr3_aa: CASKREAWETQYF
v_call: TRBV19; clone_size: .; j_call: TRBJ2-6; cdr3_aa: CASRYANRDRGPGANVLTF
v_call: TRBV6-1; clone_size: .; j_call: TRBJ2-3; cdr3_aa: CASVFLTASTDTQYF
v_call: TRBV4-2; clone_size: .; j_call: TRBJ2-1; cdr3_aa: CASSRGSHNEQFF
v_call: TRBV2; clone_size: .; j_call: TRBJ2-2; cdr3_aa: CASSSTSFTGELFF
v_call: TRBV7-3; clone_size: few; j_call: TRBJ2-4; cdr3_aa: CASSPYPAVAKNIQYF
v_call: TRBV6-5; clone_size: medium-sized; j_call: TRBJ1-5; cdr3_aa: CASSAGLQNQPQHF
v_call: TRBV9; clone_size: once; j_call: TRBJ2-1; cdr3_aa: CASSVISFDLNNEQFF
v_call: TRBV28; clone_size: .; j_call: TRBJ2-7; cdr3_aa: CASSSRTATYEQYF
v_call: TRBV6-1; clone_size: .; j_call: TRBJ1-2; cdr3_aa: CASSELDRVNGYTF
v_call: TRBV7-6; clone_size: once; j_call: TRBJ2-3; cdr3_aa: CASSPWGLGASTDTQYF
v_call: TRBV28; clone_size: .; j_call: TRBJ1-3; cdr3_aa: CASSLISQGAGNTIYF
v_call: TRBV15; clone_size: .; j_call: TRBJ2-3; cdr3_aa: CATSILGLAGAWGDTQYF
v_call: TRBV25-1; clone_size: .; j_call: TRBJ2-6; cdr3_aa: CASIPDRGPPGANVLTF
v_call: TRBV27; clone_size: once; j_call: TRBJ2-1; cdr3_aa: CASSLGGRASFF
v_call: TRBV14; clone_size: .; j_call: TRBJ1-1; cdr3_aa: CASSRRRGSTEAFF
v_call: TRBV7-3; clone_size: .; j_call: TRBJ2-5; cdr3_aa: CASSLSPRETQYF
v_call: TRBV19; clone_size: .; j_call: TRBJ1-2; cdr3_aa: CASSMGGQGIYGYTF
v_call: TRBV19; clone_size: .; j_call: TRBJ1-1; cdr3_aa: CASSIGSGLGQANTEAFF
v_call: TRBV6-5; clone_size: .; j_call: TRBJ2-1; cdr3_aa: CASSSSSLAYNEQFF
v_call: TRBV27; clone_size: .; j_call: TRBJ2-5; cdr3_aa: CASSPEETQYF
v_call: TRBV2; clone_size: .; j_call: TRBJ2-7; cdr3_aa: CASTFREGGEQYF
v_call: TRBV6-4; clone_size: .; j_call: TRBJ2-1; cdr3_aa: CASMTSDNNEQFF
v_call: TRBV7-8; clone_size: .; j_call: TRBJ1-1; cdr3_aa: CASSFRPGALVGTEAFF
v_call: TRBV29-1; clone_size: .; j_call: TRBJ2-2; cdr3_aa: CSAGWTGELFF
v_call: TRBV7-9; clone_size: once; j_call: TRBJ1-5; cdr3_aa: CASSPVALNQPQHF
v_call: TRBV7-9; clone_size: .; j_call: TRBJ2-7; cdr3_aa: CASSETQGTYEQYF
v_call: TRBV5-1; clone_size: .; j_call: TRBJ2-5; cdr3_aa: CASSFGGVQETQYF
v_call: TRBV6-5; clone_size: .; j_call: TRBJ2-7; cdr3_aa: CASSPRGYEQYF
v_call: TRBV2; clone_size: .; j_call: TRBJ2-7; cdr3_aa: CASSENSYEQYF
v_call: TRBV7-9; clone_size: once; j_call: TRBJ2-5; cdr3_aa: CASSFSGSQETQYF
v_call: TRBV6-5; clone_size: once; j_call: TRBJ2-7; cdr3_aa: CASSPGQSYEQYF
v_call: TRBV28; clone_size: .; j_call: TRBJ2-7; cdr3_aa: CASSRPGQSYEQYF
v_call: TRBV19; clone_size: .; j_call: TRBJ1-1; cdr3_aa: CASSILGVGNTEAFF
v_call: TRBV5-1; clone_size: .; j_call: TRBJ1-5; cdr3_aa: CASSLGMGPEPQHF
v_call: TRBV19; clone_size: .; j_call: TRBJ1-1; cdr3_aa: CASSIGQGANTEAFF
v_call: TRBV7-2; clone_size: .; j_call: TRBJ1-5; cdr3_aa: CASSLLAAGQPQHF
v_call: TRBV27; clone_size: .; j_call: TRBJ2-1; cdr3_aa: CASSLLAGGHNEQFF
v_call: TRBV7-9; clone_size: .; j_call: TRBJ2-7; cdr3_aa: CASSPDRYEQYF